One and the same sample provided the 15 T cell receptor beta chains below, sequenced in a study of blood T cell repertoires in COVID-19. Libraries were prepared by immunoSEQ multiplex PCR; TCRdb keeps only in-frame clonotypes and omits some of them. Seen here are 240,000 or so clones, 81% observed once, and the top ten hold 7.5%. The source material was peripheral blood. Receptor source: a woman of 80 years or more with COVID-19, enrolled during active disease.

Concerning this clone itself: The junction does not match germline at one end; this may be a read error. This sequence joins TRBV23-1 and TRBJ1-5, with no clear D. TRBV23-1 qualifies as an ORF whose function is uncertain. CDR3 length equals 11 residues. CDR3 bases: TGCGCCGGATATAGCGATCAGCCCCAGCATTTT. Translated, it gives CAGYSDQPQHF.

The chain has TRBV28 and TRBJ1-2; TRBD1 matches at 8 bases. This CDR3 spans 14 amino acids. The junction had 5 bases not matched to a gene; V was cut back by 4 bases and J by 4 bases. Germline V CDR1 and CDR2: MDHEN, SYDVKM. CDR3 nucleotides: TGTGCCAGCAGTTCAGGGGGCGCAAGCTATGGCTACACCTTC. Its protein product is CASSSGGASYGYTF.

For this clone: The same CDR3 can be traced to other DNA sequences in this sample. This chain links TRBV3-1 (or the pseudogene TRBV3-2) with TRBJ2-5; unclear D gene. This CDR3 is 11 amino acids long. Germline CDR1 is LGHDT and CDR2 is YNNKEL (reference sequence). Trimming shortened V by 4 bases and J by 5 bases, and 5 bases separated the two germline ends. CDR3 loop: CASSLQETQYF. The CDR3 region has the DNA TGTGCCAGCAGCCTCCAGGAGACCCAGTACTTC.

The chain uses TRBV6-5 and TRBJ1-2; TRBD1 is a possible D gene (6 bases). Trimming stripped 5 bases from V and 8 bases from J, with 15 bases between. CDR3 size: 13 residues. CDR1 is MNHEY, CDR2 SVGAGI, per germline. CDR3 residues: CASSRTGFGGYTF. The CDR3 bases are TGTGCCAGCAGTCGAACAGGGTTTGGAGGCTACACCTTC.

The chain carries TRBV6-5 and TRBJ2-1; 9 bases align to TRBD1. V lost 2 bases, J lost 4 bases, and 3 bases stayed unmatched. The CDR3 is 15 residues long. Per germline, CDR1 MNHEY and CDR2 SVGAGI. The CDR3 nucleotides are TGTGCCAGCAGTTACGAACAGGGGGCTTACAATGAGCAGTTCTTC. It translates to CASSYEQGAYNEQFF.

CDR3 region: CASGAGSYTDTQYF. The DNA for the CDR3 is TGTGCCAGCGGAGCCGGGTCCTACACAGATACGCAGTATTTT. The chain has TRBV25-1 and TRBJ2-3; D call uncertain. Trimming stripped 8 bases from V and 2 bases from J, with 14 bases between. Germline lookup yields CDR1 MGHDK and CDR2 SYGVNS. The CDR3 runs to 14 residues.

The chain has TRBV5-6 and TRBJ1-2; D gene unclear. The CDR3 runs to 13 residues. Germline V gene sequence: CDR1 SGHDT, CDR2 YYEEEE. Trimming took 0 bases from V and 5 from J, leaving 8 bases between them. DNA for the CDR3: TGTGCCAGCAGCTTGGTAGAGAATTATGGCTACACCTTC. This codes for CASSLVENYGYTF.

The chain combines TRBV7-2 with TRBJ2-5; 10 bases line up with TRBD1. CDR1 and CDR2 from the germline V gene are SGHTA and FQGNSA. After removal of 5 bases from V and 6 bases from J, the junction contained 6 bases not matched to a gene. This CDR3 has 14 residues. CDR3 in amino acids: CASSPRQGAKTQYF. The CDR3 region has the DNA TGTGCCAGCAGCCCGAGACAGGGGGCAAAGACCCAGTACTTC.

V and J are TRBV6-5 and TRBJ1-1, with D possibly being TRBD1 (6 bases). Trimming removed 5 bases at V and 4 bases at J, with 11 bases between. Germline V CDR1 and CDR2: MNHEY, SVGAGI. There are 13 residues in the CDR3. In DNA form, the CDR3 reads TGTGCCAGCAGTCCAACAGGGACCACTGAAGCTTTCTTT. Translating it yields CASSPTGTTEAFF.

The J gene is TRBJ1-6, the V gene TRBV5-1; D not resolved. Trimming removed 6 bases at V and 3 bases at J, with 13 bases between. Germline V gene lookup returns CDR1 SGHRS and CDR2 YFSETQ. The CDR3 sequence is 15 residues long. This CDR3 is CASTTEGSYNSPLHF. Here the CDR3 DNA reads TGCGCCAGCACCACTGAGGGCAGCTATAATTCACCCCTCCACTTT.

The CDR3 sequence: CASSFRDLFYEQYF. CDR3 nucleotides: TGTGCCAGCAGCTTCCGGGATCTATTCTACGAGCAGTACTTC. The chain combines TRBV11-2 with TRBJ2-7; a possible D gene is TRBD2 (5 bases). Germline lookup yields CDR1 SGHAT and CDR2 FQNNGV. Trimming left V 3 bases short and J 3 bases short, with 12 bases between. CDR3 size: 14 residues.

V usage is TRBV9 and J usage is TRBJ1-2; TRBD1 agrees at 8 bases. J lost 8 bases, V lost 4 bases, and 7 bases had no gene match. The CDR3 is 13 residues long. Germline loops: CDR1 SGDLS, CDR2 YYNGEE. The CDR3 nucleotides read TGTGCCAGCAGCCATGGACAGGGTCTAGGCTACACCTTC. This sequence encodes CASSHGQGLGYTF.

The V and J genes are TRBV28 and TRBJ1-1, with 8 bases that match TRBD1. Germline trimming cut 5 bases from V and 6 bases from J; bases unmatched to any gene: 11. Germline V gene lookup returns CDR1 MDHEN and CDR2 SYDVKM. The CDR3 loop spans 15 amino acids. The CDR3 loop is CASSTFGQGKPEAFF. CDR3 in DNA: TGTGCCAGCAGTACCTTCGGACAGGGTAAACCTGAAGCTTTCTTT.

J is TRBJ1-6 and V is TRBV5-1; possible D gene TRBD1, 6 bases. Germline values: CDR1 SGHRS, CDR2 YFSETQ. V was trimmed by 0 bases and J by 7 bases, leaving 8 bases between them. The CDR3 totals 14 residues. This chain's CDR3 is CASSLGDTNSPLHF. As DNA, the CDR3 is TGCGCCAGCAGCTTGGGGGACACGAATTCACCCCTCCACTTT.

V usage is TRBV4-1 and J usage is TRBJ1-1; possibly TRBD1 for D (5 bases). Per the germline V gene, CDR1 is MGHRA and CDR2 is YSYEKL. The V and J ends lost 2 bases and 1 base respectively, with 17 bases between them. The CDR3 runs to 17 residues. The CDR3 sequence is CASSQQGLVLSNTEAFF. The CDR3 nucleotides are TGCGCCAGCAGCCAACAGGGCCTGGTCCTTTCGAACACTGAAGCTTTCTTT.